The table lists the clone carrying this T cell receptor (beta chain) with a count of one. These data come from a study of OX40 agonist ivuxolimab in advanced cancers. Background on the study: Partial responses were seen in three patients, one with hepatocellular carcinoma and two with cutaneous melanoma.

Germline CDR1 is ENHRY and CDR2 is SYGVKD. The V gene end was trimmed by 6 bases and the J gene end by 1 base; junction bases not matched to a gene: 7. The length of the CDR3 is 16 residues. Patients had blood sampled at baseline and again on cycle 4 day 1 and cycle 7 day 1. The repertoire was sequenced with immunoSEQ multiplex PCR; TCRdb's copy has only in-frame clones and lacks some. Of about 79,000 clones listed, approximately 85% are singletons. This receptor was identified in an adult with an advanced solid tumor such as melanoma, head and neck, liver or kidney cancer. The V gene is TRBV10-3, the J gene TRBJ2-1; 9 positions match TRBD1. Sequencing was performed on CD4+ or CD8+ T cells sorted from blood, taken in a trial of the OX40 agonist ivuxolimab. CDR3 region: CAISSGTGRSYNEQFF. The CDR3 nucleotides are TGTGCCATCAGCTCCGGGACAGGGCGTTCCTACAATGAGCAGTTCTTC.